The present entry profiles one TCR beta chain with its context. The antigen is not known. Germline CDR1 reads LNHDA; CDR2 reads SQIVND (reference sequence). V was clipped by 3 bases and J by 5 bases, with 10 bases between them. This CDR3 contains 14 residues. Genomic DNA per cell subset filled all wells of several immunoSEQ plates. Some 30,000 T cell genomes, or approximately 200 ng DNA, went into the sorted-subset replicate PCRs. Sequencing was performed with immunoSEQ multiplex PCR; in TCRdb, only in-frame clones are kept and a portion is missing. The sample holds some 2,500,000 clones, 93% seen once. This specimen comes from a study of shared clonotypes between healthy human individuals. Study-level points and caveats: In a handful of donors, about 5% of naive CD4 clonotypes appeared in common. Sampling involved blood alone; tissue repertoires likely differ.

The V gene is TRBV19, the J gene TRBJ1-4; TRBD1 might be the D (6 bases). Sequencing was done on a sample of naive CD4+ T cells from PBMCs. Documented subset: CD45RA+ positively selected. This clonotype originated in a man between 18 and 35 years old in good health. Some clones in this sample may be carry-over from other donors' samples. The chain's CDR3 is CASSISGENEKLFF. The CDR3 DNA reads TGTGCCAGTAGTATTTCAGGGGAAAATGAAAAACTGTTTTTT. The full variable domain, its missing parts supplied by reference TRBV19 and TRBJ1-4, is DGGITQSPKYLFRKEGQNVTLSCEQNLNHDAMYWYRQDPGQGLRLIYYSQIVNDFQKGDIAEGYSVSREKKESFPLTVTSAQKNPTAFYLCASSISGENEKLFFGSGTQLSVL.